This T cell receptor (beta chain) was sequenced in a study of blood T cell repertoires in COVID-19. Study in general: The United States, Italy and Spain supplied acute and convalescent COVID-19 samples. T cells, B-cell-depleted T cells, or PBMCs provided the cDNA or gDNA that served as material.

Original analysis: For nucleated cells, counts were estimated from reference gene primer amplification. Assay: immunoSEQ multiplex PCR; the TCRdb copy retains only in-frame clones and omits some. Clone size and V and J calls were adopted from that table, with D and trimming inferred from the DNA. This table has about 190,000 clones, around 90% appearing once. Germline assignment: CDR1 MGHDK and CDR2 SYGVNS. Trimming removed 4 bases from V and 7 bases from J, with 11 bases in between. This CDR3 has 14 amino acids. This clonotype originated in a man aged 45-65 years with acute or convalescent COVID-19. The V gene is TRBV25-1, the J gene TRBJ1-6; no clear D. The sample was peripheral blood. The CDR3 DNA follows: TGTGCCAGCAGTGCCCGACACCTAAATTCACCCCTCCACTTT. Translation: CASSARHLNSPLHF. The full variable domain, in which reference TRBV25-1 and TRBJ1-6 provide the parts outside the CDR3, is EADIYQTPRYLVIGTGKKITLECSQTMGHDKMYWYQQDPGMELHLIHYSYGVNSTEKGDLSSESTVSRIRTEHFPLTLESARPSHTSQYLCASSARHLNSPLHFGNGTRLTVT.